This TCR beta chain was captured by sequencing in a study of T cell responses to AZD1222 COVID-19 vaccine. Whole-study results and caveats: Sampled repertoires all dated from after the peak T cell response. The donor cohort was predominantly white British with a female majority, and clonal diversity may have been underestimated. Seropositive AZD1222 recipients at baseline numbered only five or six. Across the whole spike, CD4 TCRs peaked at regions 160-218 and 743-854.

The method was immunoSEQ multiplex PCR; TCRdb's version includes in-frame clones alone and lacks a portion of them. The table records 100,000 to 150,000 clones, about nine tenths of them present only once. CDR1 and CDR2 from the germline V gene are KGHDR and SFDVKD. CDR3 length: 12 amino acids. V trimming: 4 bases; J trimming: 7 bases; junction bases outside the gene matches: 1. This clone was picked up one time. Its cognate antigen is unknown. J is TRBJ2-7 and V is TRBV24-1; 9 bases agree with TRBD1. This specimen consisted of peripheral blood, obtained on day 0 of MenACWY control vaccination. This receptor was identified in an adult in good health. CDR3 nucleotides: TGTGCCACCAGTGACGACAGGGGGGAGCAGTACTTC. Amino acids: CATSDDRGEQYF.